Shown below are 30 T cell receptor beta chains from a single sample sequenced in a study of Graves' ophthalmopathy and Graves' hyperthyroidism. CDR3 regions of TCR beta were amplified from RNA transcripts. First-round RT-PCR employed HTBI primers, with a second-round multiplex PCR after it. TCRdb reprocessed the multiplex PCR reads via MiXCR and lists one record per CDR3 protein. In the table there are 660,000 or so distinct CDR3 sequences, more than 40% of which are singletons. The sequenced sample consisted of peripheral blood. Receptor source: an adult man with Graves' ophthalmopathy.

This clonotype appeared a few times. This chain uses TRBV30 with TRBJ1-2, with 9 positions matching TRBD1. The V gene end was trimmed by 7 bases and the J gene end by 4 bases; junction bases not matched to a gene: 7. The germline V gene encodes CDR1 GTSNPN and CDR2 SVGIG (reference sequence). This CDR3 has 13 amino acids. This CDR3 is CASGWDRAYGYTF. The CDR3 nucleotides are TGTGCCTCGGGGTGGGACAGGGCCTATGGCTACACCTTC.

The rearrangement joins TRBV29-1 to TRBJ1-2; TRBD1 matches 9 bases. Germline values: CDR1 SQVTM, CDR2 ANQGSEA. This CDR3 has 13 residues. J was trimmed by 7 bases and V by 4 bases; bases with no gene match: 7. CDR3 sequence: CSVGRTGVGGYTF. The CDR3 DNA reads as TGCAGCGTTGGGCGGACAGGGGTCGGTGGCTACACCTTC.

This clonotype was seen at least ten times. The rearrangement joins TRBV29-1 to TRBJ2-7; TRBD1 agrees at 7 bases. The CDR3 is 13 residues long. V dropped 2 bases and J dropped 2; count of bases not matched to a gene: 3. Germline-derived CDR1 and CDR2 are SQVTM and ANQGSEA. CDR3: CSVEPGGTYEQYF. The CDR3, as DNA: TGCAGCGTTGAACCAGGGGGAACCTACGAGCAGTACTTC.

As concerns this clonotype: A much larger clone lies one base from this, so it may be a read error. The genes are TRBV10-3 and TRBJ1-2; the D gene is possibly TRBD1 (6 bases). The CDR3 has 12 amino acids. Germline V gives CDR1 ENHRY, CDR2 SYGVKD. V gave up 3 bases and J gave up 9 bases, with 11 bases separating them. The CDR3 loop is CAISEGGLSYTF. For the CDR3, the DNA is TGTGCCATCAGTGAAGGGGGTTTGAGCTACACCTTC.

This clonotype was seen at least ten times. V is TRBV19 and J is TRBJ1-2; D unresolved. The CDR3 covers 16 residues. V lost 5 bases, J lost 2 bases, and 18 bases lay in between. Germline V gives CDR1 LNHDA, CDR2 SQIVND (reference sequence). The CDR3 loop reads CASSLYAQPGNYGYTF. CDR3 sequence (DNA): TGTGCCAGTAGTTTGTATGCACAGCCGGGGAACTATGGCTACACCTTC.

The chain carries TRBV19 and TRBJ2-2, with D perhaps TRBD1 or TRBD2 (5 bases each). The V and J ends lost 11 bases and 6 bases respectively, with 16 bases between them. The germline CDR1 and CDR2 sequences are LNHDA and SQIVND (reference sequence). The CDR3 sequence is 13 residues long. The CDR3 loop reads CAWSHQGAGELFF. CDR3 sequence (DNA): TGTGCCTGGAGCCACCAGGGAGCCGGGGAGCTGTTTTTT.

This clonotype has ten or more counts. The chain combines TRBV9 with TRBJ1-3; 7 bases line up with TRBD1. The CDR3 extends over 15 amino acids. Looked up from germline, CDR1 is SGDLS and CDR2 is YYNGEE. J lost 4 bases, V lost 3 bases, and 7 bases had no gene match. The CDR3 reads CASSANRGSGNTIYF. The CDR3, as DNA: TGTGCCAGCAGCGCTAACAGGGGATCGGGAAACACCATATATTTT.

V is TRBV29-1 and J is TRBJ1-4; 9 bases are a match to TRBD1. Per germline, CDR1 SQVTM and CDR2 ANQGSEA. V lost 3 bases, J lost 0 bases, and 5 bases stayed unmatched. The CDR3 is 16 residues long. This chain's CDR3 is CSVDTGGLATNEKLFF. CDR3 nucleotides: TGCAGCGTTGATACAGGGGGCCTCGCAACTAATGAAAAACTGTTTTTT.

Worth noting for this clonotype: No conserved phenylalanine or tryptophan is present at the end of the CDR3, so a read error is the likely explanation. The CDR3 is CASSLRVDTLYGYTS. The CDR3 DNA sequence: TGTGCCAGCAGTTTGAGGGTCGATACGCTCTATGGCTACACCTCC. The chain couples TRBV24-1 to TRBJ1-2; no clear D gene. In germline, CDR1 is KGHDR, CDR2 SFDVKD. The CDR3 is 15 amino acids.

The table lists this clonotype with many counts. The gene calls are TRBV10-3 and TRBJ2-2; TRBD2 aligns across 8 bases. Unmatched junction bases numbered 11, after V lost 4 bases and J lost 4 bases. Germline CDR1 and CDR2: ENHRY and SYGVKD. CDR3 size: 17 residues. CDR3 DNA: TGTGCCATCAGTGGAAGTCGCGGGAGGAGCGGCACCGGGGAGCTGTTTTTT. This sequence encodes CAISGSRGRSGTGELFF.

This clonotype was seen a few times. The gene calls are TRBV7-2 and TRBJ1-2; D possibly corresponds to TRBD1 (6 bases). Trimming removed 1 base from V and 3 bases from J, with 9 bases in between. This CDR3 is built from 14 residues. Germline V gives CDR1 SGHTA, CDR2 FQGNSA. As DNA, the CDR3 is TGTGCCAGCAGCTTAGAAGGGGGGGACTATGGCTACACCTTC. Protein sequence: CASSLEGGDYGYTF.

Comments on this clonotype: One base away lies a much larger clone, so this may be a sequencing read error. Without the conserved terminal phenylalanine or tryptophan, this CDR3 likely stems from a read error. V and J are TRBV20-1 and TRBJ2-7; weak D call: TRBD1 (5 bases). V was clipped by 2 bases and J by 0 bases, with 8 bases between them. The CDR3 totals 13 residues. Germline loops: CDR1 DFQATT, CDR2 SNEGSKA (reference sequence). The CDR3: CSARSRASYEQYC. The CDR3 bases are TGCAGTGCTAGATCCAGGGCCTCCTACGAGCAGTACTGC.

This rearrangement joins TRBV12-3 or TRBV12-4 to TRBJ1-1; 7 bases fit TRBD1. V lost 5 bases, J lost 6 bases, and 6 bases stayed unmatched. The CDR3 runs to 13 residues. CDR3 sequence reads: CASSGRGPPEAFF. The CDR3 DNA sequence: TGTGCCAGCAGTGGGAGGGGGCCCCCTGAAGCTTTCTTT.

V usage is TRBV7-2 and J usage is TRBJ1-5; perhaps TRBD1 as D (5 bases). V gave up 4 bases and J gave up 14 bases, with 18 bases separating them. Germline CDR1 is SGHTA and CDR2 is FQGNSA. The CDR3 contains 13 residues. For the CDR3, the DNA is TGTGCCAGCAGCTACCGGGCTGGGGGTTACGAGCATTTT. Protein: CASSYRAGGYEHF.

The CDR3 is CSASGTPSYEQYF. CDR3 nucleotide sequence: TGCAGTGCCTCCGGGACTCCCTCCTACGAGCAGTACTTC. The chain joins TRBV20-1 to TRBJ2-7; D may be TRBD2 (6 bases). Germline V gives CDR1 DFQATT, CDR2 SNEGSKA (reference sequence). CDR3 length equals 13 residues. Trimming stripped 6 bases from V and 0 bases from J, with 12 bases between.

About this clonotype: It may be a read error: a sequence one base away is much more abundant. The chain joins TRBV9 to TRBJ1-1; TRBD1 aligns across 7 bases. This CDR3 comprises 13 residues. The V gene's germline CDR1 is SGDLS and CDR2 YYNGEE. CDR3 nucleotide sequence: TGTACCAGCAGCGTAGGGGGCTGGACTGAAGCTTTCTTT. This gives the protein CTSSVGGWTEAFF.

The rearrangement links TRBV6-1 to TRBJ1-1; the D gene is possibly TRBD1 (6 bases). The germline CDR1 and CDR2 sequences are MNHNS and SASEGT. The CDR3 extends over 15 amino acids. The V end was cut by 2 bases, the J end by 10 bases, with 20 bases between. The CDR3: CASSETMGTKGGAFF. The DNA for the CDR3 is TGTGCCAGCAGTGAAACTATGGGGACTAAGGGGGGAGCTTTCTTT.

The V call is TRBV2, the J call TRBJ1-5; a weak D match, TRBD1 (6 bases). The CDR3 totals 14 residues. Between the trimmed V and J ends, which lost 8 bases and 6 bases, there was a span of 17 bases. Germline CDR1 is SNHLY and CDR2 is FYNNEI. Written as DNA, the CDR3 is TGTGCCAGCTCCATGACAGGTGACGGTCAGCCCCAGCATTTT. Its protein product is CASSMTGDGQPQHF.

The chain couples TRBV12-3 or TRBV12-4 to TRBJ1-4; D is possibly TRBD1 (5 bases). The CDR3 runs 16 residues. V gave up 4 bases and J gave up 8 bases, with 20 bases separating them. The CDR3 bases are TGTGCCAGCAGTTGGGACGGCATGATCCGGGAAGAAAAACTGTTTTTT. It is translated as CASSWDGMIREEKLFF.

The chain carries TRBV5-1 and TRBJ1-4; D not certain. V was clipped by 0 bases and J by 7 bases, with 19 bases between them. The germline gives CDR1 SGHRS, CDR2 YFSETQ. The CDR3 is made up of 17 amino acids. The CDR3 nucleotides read TGCGCCAGCAGCTTGGGACGCCTCACCCCTGGAGGTGAAAAACTGTTTTTT. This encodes CASSLGRLTPGGEKLFF.

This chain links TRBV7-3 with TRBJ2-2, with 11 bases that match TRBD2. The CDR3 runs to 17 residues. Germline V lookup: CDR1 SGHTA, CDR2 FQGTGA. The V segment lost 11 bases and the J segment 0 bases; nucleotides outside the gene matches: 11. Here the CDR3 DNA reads TGTGCCTGGAGTACCTCTAGCGGGGGGCCGAACACCGGGGAGCTGTTTTTT. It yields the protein CAWSTSSGGPNTGELFF.

The CDR3 protein is CASSSSGPQQFF. CDR3 coding DNA: TGTGCCAGCAGTTCATCGGGACCGCAACAGTTCTTC. This chain joins TRBV27 and TRBJ2-5, with D perhaps given as TRBD1 or TRBD2 (5 bases each). Matching the DNA end better, TRBJ2-1 makes the J call doubtful. The CDR3 extends over 12 amino acids. The germline V gene has CDR1 MNHEY and CDR2 SMNVEV (reference sequence).

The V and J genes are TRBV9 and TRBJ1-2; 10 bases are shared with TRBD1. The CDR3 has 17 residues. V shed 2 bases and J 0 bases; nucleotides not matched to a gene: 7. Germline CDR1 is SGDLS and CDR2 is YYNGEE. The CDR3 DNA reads TGTGCCAGCAGCGTGGGACAGGGGTCTGAAACTAACTATGGCTACACCTTC. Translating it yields CASSVGQGSETNYGYTF.

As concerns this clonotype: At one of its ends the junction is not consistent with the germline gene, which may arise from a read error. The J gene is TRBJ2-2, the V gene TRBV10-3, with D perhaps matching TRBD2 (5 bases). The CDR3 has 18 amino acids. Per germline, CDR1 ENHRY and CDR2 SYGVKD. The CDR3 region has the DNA TGTGCCAGCAGTAAGGGAGTACGGGGTCAGTCGAACACCGGGGAGCTGTTTTTT. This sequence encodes CASSKGVRGQSNTGELFF.

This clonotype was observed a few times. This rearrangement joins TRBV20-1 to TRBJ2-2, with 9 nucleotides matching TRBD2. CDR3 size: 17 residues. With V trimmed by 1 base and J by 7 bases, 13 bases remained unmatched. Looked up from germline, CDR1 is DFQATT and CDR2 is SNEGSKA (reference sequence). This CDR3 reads CSARGVSGSGVVGELFF. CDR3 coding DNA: TGCAGTGCTAGAGGGGTTAGCGGGAGCGGAGTCGTCGGGGAGCTGTTTTTT.

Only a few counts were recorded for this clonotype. The CDR3 is CASSGPWGDEQYF. CDR3 nucleotides: TGTGCCAGCAGCGGCCCTTGGGGGGACGAGCAGTACTTC. The V gene is TRBV7-9, the J gene TRBJ2-7; perhaps TRBD2 as D (6 bases). The germline V gene encodes CDR1 SEHNR and CDR2 FQNEAQ (reference sequence). Trimming removed 5 bases at V and 5 bases at J, with 13 bases between. CDR3 length: 13 amino acids.

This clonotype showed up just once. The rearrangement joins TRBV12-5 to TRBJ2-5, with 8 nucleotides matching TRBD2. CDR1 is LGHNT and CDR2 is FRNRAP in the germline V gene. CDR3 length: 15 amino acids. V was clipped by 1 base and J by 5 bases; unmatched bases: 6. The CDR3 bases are TGTGCTAGTGGTTTGGGCAGGGAGCGGGGGGAGACCCAGTACTTC. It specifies CASGLGRERGETQYF.

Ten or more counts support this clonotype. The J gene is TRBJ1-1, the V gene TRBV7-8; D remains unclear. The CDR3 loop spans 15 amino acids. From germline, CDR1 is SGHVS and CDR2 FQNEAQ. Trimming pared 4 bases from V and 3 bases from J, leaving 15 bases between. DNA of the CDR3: TGTGCCAGCAGCTCACTCCAGCCGCGAGACACTGAAGCTTTCTTT. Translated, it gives CASSSLQPRDTEAFF.

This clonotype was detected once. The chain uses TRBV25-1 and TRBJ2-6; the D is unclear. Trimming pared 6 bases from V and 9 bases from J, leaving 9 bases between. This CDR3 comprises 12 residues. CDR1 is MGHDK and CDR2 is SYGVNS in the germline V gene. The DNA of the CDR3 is TGTGCCAGCAGCGAAAGGGACAACGTCCTGACTTTC. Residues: CASSERDNVLTF.

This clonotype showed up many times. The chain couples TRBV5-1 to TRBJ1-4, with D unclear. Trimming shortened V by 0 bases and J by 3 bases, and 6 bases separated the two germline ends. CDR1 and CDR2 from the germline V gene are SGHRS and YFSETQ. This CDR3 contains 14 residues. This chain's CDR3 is CASSLGVPNEKLFF. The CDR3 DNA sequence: TGCGCCAGCAGCTTGGGGGTCCCTAATGAAAAACTGTTTTTT.